A single sample is the source of the 12 T cell receptor beta chains below, sequenced in a study of T cell responses to AZD1222 COVID-19 vaccine. Assay used: immunoSEQ multiplex PCR; TCRdb lists only in-frame clones, some missing. This sample has around 130,000 clones; approximately 83% occur once, and the top ten carry about 1.5%. The specimen was peripheral blood, collected on day 0 of AZD1222 vaccination. The receptors derive from an adult in good health.

This clone has a handful of counts. The chain uses TRBV7-9 and TRBJ2-2; 8 bases line up with TRBD1. CDR3 length: 15 amino acids. Trimming took 4 bases from V and 4 from J; bases not matched to a gene: 5. The germline CDR1 and CDR2 sequences are SEHNR and FQNEAQ (reference sequence). CDR3: CASSSGTGVTGELFF. The DNA of the CDR3 is TGTGCCAGCAGCTCCGGGACAGGCGTCACCGGGGAGCTGTTTTTT.

This clone was counted between two and nine times. The CDR3 spells CASTHYDRGYGYTF. The CDR3 nucleotides are TGTGCCAGCACCCATTATGACAGGGGCTATGGCTACACCTTC. The chain carries TRBV11-2 and TRBJ1-2, with TRBD1 matching over 8 bases. CDR3 size: 14 residues. Germline-derived CDR1 and CDR2 are SGHAT and FQNNGV. The V gene end was trimmed by 7 bases and the J gene end by 4 bases; junction bases not matched to a gene: 8.

This clone showed up just once. V is TRBV7-2 and J is TRBJ1-5; D not resolved. The ends were cut back, 1 base at V and 5 bases at J, with 9 bases in the middle. The germline V gene has CDR1 SGHTA and CDR2 FQGNSA. The CDR3 is 14 amino acids. This CDR3 reads CASSLVGSYQPQHF. CDR3 nucleotide sequence: TGTGCCAGCAGCTTAGTTGGCAGTTATCAGCCCCAGCATTTT.

This rearrangement joins TRBV5-4 to TRBJ2-3, with D maybe TRBD1 (5 bases). Deletions cut 0 bases from V and 4 bases from J, with 9 bases between. CDR3 length equals 14 residues. Germline loops: CDR1 SGHNT, CDR2 YYREEE (reference sequence). The CDR3 DNA is TGTGCCAGCAGCTTGGGGGGCAAGTCAGATACGCAGTATTTT. Its protein is CASSLGGKSDTQYF.

The V and J genes are TRBV7-9 and TRBJ1-4; 9 nucleotides align to TRBD1. Germline CDR1 reads SEHNR; CDR2 reads FQNEAQ (reference sequence). The CDR3 spans 15 residues. Trimming took 6 bases from V and 7 from J; bases not matched to a gene: 9. The CDR3, as DNA: TGTGCCAGCAGTCCAGGACAGGGGTCGGTTGAAAAACTGTTTTTT. Translation: CASSPGQGSVEKLFF.

This chain uses TRBV5-1 with TRBJ1-2; D is unclear. Between the trimmed V and J ends, which lost 0 bases and 5 bases, there was a span of 8 bases. The germline gives CDR1 SGHRS, CDR2 YFSETQ. The CDR3 totals 13 residues. The CDR3 protein is CASSLEGNYGYTF. The DNA of the CDR3 is TGCGCCAGCAGCTTGGAAGGGAATTATGGCTACACCTTC.

Here the CDR3 DNA reads TGTGCCAGCAGCTGGCAACAATTTAACTATGGCTACACCTTC. Amino acids: CASSWQQFNYGYTF. The V call is TRBV5-4, the J call TRBJ1-2, with D unresolved. Germline values: CDR1 SGHNT, CDR2 YYREEE (reference sequence). The germline V and J ends were trimmed by 3 bases and 1 base, with 10 bases remaining between them. CDR3 size: 14 residues.

This chain uses TRBV6-5 with TRBJ1-5; 8 bases agree with TRBD1. The germline V gene encodes CDR1 MNHEY and CDR2 SVGAGI. This CDR3 is built from 15 residues. The J segment lost 7 bases and the V segment lost 0 bases, leaving 5 bases of the junction unmatched. The CDR3 coding sequence is TGTGCCAGCAGTTACTCGTCCCGACAGGGGCAGCCCCAGCATTTT. Amino acids: CASSYSSRQGQPQHF.

This clone was observed a handful of times. The V gene is TRBV10-2, the J gene TRBJ1-5; D remains unclear. Germline CDR1 reads WSHSY; CDR2 reads SAAADI. The CDR3 extends over 14 amino acids. With 3 bases removed from V and 3 bases from J, the gap between germline ends came to 9 bases. The CDR3 coding sequence is TGCGCCAGCAGTGAAAGTCACTACAATCAGCCCCAGCATTTT. It yields the protein CASSESHYNQPQHF.

The V and J genes are TRBV12-5 and TRBJ2-7; D call uncertain. CDR1 is LGHNT and CDR2 is FRNRAP in the germline V gene. Trimming removed 6 bases at V and 3 bases at J, with 6 bases between. The CDR3 is made up of 11 amino acids. This chain's CDR3 is CASGTNYEQYF. The CDR3 bases are TGTGCTAGTGGGACGAACTACGAGCAGTACTTC. Full variable domain (outside the CDR3, taken from reference TRBV12-5 and TRBJ2-7): DARVTQTPRHKVTEMGQEVTMRCQPILGHNTVFWYRQTMMQGLELLAYFRNRAPLDDSGMPKDRFSAEMPDATLATLKIQPSEPRDSAVYFCASGTNYEQYFGPGTRLTVT.

This rearrangement joins TRBV30 to TRBJ2-1; 9 bases agree with TRBD2. Per the germline V gene, CDR1 is GTSNPN and CDR2 is SVGIG (reference sequence). With V trimmed by 3 bases and J by 10 bases, 13 bases remained unmatched. The CDR3 covers 15 residues. The CDR3: CAWSDPGLARWEQFF. CDR3 bases: TGTGCCTGGAGCGACCCGGGACTAGCCCGGTGGGAGCAGTTCTTC.

The chain combines TRBV5-1 with TRBJ2-7, with D possibly TRBD1 on 6 matching bases. V lost 4 bases and J 3 bases, leaving 11 bases between the germline ends. Germline assignment: CDR1 SGHRS and CDR2 YFSETQ. The CDR3 covers 13 residues. CDR3 in amino acids: CASSEDSLYEQYF. CDR3 nucleotides: TGCGCCAGCAGCGAGGACAGCCTCTACGAGCAGTACTTC.